The 20 T cell receptor beta chains below were found in one sample sequenced in a study of human T cells and chemical hapten exposure. As to time point: patch test 2, 6 weeks after DPC sensitization. As to treatment: therapeutic diphenylcyclopropenone sensitization with weekly scalp DPC. Via MiXCR, TCRdb re-called the RACE reads, giving one row per CDR3 protein. The data show about 54,000 distinct CDR3 sequences, 9.9% seen once. The source was whole blood, collected in connection with sensitization to the hapten diphenylcyclopropenone (DPC). The receptor source for this set is a woman between 45 and 65 years old with alopecia areata. Some clones in this sample may be carry-over from other donors' samples.

This clonotype was found many times. The rearrangement joins TRBV5-5 to TRBJ1-4; D unresolved. The CDR3 runs 15 residues. Trimming shortened V by 4 bases and J by 8 bases, and 18 bases separated the two germline ends. Germline assignment: CDR1 SGHKS and CDR2 YYEKEE (reference sequence). The CDR3 DNA is TGTGCCAGCAGCCTTAACGGGGTTTCGGACGAAAAACTGTTTTTT. Encoded protein: CASSLNGVSDEKLFF.

The V gene is TRBV20-1, the J gene TRBJ2-5; D is unresolved. V lost 3 bases to trimming and J lost 2 bases, with 7 bases between them. Germline CDR1 and CDR2: DFQATT and SNEGSKA (reference sequence). The CDR3 extends over 12 amino acids. This CDR3 is CSASRGQETQYF. The CDR3 DNA is TGCAGTGCTAGTCGCGGTCAAGAGACCCAGTACTTC.

V usage is TRBV7-2 and J usage is TRBJ1-5, with no clear D. CDR3 size: 15 residues. Trimming cost V 1 base and J 1 base, with 8 bases left between them. CDR1 is SGHTA and CDR2 is FQGNSA in the germline V gene. The CDR3 reads CASSLGPESNQPQHF. CDR3 DNA sequence: TGTGCCAGCAGCTTAGGACCAGAGAGCAATCAGCCCCAGCATTTT.

This clonotype occurred many times. The chain couples TRBV2 to TRBJ2-3, with TRBD2 matching over 12 bases. Unmatched junction bases numbered 5, after V lost 10 bases and J lost 6 bases. The CDR3 runs to 13 residues. CDR1 is SNHLY, CDR2 FYNNEI, per germline. CDR3 coding DNA: TGTGCCACTGGACTAGCGGGACGGGATACGCAGTATTTT. Translated, it gives CATGLAGRDTQYF.

The chain employs TRBV28 and TRBJ2-7, with 8 bases fitting TRBD1. CDR1 and CDR2 (germline): MDHEN, SYDVKM. This CDR3 contains 14 residues. With 3 bases clipped from V and 4 bases from J, the junction kept 5 bases outside the gene matches. The CDR3 sequence: CASSFYDRGYEQYF. CDR3 in DNA: TGTGCCAGCAGTTTTTATGACAGGGGATACGAGCAGTACTTC. Combining the CDR3 with reference TRBV28 and TRBJ2-7 gives the whole variable domain DVKVTQSSRYLVKRTGEKVFLECVQDMDHENMFWYRQDPGLGLRLIYFSYDVKMKEKGDIPEGYSVSREKKERFSLILESASTNQTSMYLCASSFYDRGYEQYFGPGTRLTVT.

This clonotype has a count of ten or more. This chain joins TRBV12-3 or TRBV12-4 and TRBJ2-3; a weak D match, TRBD1 (6 bases). V lost 10 bases to trimming and J lost 0 bases, with 17 bases between them. The CDR3 loop spans 15 amino acids. The CDR3 bases are TGTGCCACCATACCCTATGGACAGAGCACAGATACGCAGTATTTT. It specifies CATIPYGQSTDTQYF.

This clonotype was picked up a small number of times. One end of the junction varies from germline; a read error may be responsible. The chain joins TRBV7-7 to TRBJ2-7; weak D call: TRBD1 (5 bases). Germline CDR1 SSHAT, CDR2 FNYEAQ (reference sequence). The CDR3 is 13 amino acids. Here the CDR3 reads CASSYRQKYEQYF. The CDR3 DNA follows: TGTGCTAGCAGCTATAGACAGAAATACGAGCAGTACTTC.

This chain connects TRBV20-1 to TRBJ2-1; 11 nucleotides align to TRBD2. This CDR3 is built from 19 residues. The V segment lost 3 bases and the J segment 0 bases; nucleotides outside the gene matches: 13. Germline V gives CDR1 DFQATT, CDR2 SNEGSKA (reference sequence). The CDR3 nucleotides read TGCAGTGCTAGTGGGCGGGCTAGCGGGGGGCCGAGCTCCTACAATGAGCAGTTCTTC. Its protein product is CSASGRASGGPSSYNEQFF.

This clonotype has ten or more counts. The gene calls are TRBV2 and TRBJ2-2; no clear D. The V gene lost 5 bases and the J gene lost 10 bases, with 8 bases spanning the gap. The CDR3 is made up of 11 amino acids. The germline gives CDR1 SNHLY, CDR2 FYNNEI. The CDR3 bases are TGTGCCAGCAGTCATACCCCGGAGCTGTTTTTT. Amino acid sequence: CASSHTPELFF. The complete variable domain, with remaining parts taken from reference TRBV2 and TRBJ2-2, reads EPEVTQTPSHQVTQMGQEVILRCVPISNHLYFYWYRQILGQKVEFLVSFYNNEISEKSEIFDDQFSVERPDGSNFTLKIRSTKLEDSAMYFCASSHTPELFFGEGSRLTVL.

The chain is built from TRBV28 and TRBJ1-6; D not resolved. The V end was cut by 8 bases, the J end by 10 bases, with 3 bases between. In germline, CDR1 is MDHEN, CDR2 SYDVKM. The CDR3 totals 9 residues. CDR3 sequence (DNA): TGTGCCAGCGGGTCACCCCTCCACTTT. Residues: CASGSPLHF.

This clonotype has a count of ten or more. The chain couples TRBV4-3 to TRBJ1-4, with D perhaps TRBD1 (6 bases). Germline V gene data show CDR1 as LGHNA and CDR2 as YSLEER. The CDR3 runs 17 residues. V lost 0 bases and J 0 bases, leaving 11 bases between the germline ends. CDR3 loop: CASSQEGQPSTNEKLFF. The DNA for the CDR3 is TGCGCCAGCAGCCAAGAAGGACAGCCGTCAACTAATGAAAAACTGTTTTTT.

This clonotype was counted ten times or more. The chain uses TRBV20-1 and TRBJ2-7; D ambiguous. V was shortened by 7 bases and J by 7 bases, with 20 bases between the two germline ends. The CDR3 spans 13 residues. CDR1 is DFQATT and CDR2 is SNEGSKA in the germline V gene (reference sequence). CDR3 in amino acids: CSGQESPTQEQYF. The CDR3 DNA is TGCAGTGGCCAAGAATCCCCCACTCAGGAGCAGTACTTC.

The V and J genes are TRBV12-3 or TRBV12-4 and TRBJ1-6; D remains ambiguous. Deletions cut 3 bases from V and 5 bases from J, with 8 bases between. The CDR3 is made up of 14 amino acids. The CDR3 loop reads CASSFDPHNSPLHF. The CDR3 DNA reads TGTGCCAGCAGTTTCGACCCACATAATTCACCCCTCCACTTT.

The chain recombines TRBV7-2 with TRBJ2-5; TRBD1 is a possible D gene (6 bases). The germline CDR1 and CDR2 sequences are SGHTA and FQGNSA. This CDR3 region has 14 residues. V shed 5 bases and J shed 8 bases, with 18 bases lying between them. The CDR3 DNA reads as TGTGCCAGCAGCCCTTTTGAAGGGGGTGGAACCCAGTACTTC. Encoded protein: CASSPFEGGGTQYF.

The DNA of the CDR3 is TGTGCCAGCAGTTTCCCAGCGGTGTCCGGGGAGCTGTTTTTT. Translation gives CASSFPAVSGELFF. This sequence joins TRBV28 and TRBJ2-2; weak D call: TRBD2 (5 bases). The germline CDR1 and CDR2 sequences are MDHEN and SYDVKM. Trimming pared 3 bases from V and 6 bases from J, leaving 11 bases between. The CDR3 is 14 amino acids.

This clonotype was detected a few times. The gene calls are TRBV5-1 and TRBJ2-5, with D unresolved. From germline, CDR1 is SGHRS and CDR2 YFSETQ. This CDR3 is built from 13 residues. V lost 4 bases and J 1 base, leaving 8 bases between the germline ends. The CDR3 DNA reads TGCGCCAGCAGCCCGGGTCTCCAAGAGACCCAGTACTTC. Its translation: CASSPGLQETQYF.

V is TRBV5-6 and J is TRBJ1-1; D call uncertain. Per germline, CDR1 SGHDT and CDR2 YYEEEE. Trimming cost V 4 bases and J 3 bases, with 13 bases left between them. The CDR3 sequence is 14 residues long. CDR3 sequence: CASSLARTYTEAFF. As DNA, the CDR3 is TGTGCCAGCAGCCTAGCAAGGACGTACACTGAAGCTTTCTTT.

The chain joins TRBV27 to TRBJ2-5; D not resolved. V lost 2 bases, J lost 4 bases, and 8 bases lay in between. This CDR3 has 13 amino acids. The germline gives CDR1 MNHEY, CDR2 SMNVEV (reference sequence). Here the CDR3 reads CASSLQWRETQYF. The CDR3 bases are TGTGCCAGCAGTTTACAATGGAGAGAGACCCAGTACTTC.

This clonotype occurred many times. The V call is TRBV7-6, the J call TRBJ1-4; D remains ambiguous. Looked up from germline, CDR1 is SGHVS and CDR2 is FNYEAQ. Trimming cost V 1 base and J 5 bases, with 17 bases left between them. This CDR3 is built from 17 residues. The CDR3 sequence: CASSLDIGYSDNEKLFF. The DNA for the CDR3 is TGTGCCAGCAGCTTAGATATCGGGTACAGCGACAATGAAAAACTGTTTTTT.

This clonotype was seen repeatedly, ten times or more. The gene calls are TRBV20-1 and TRBJ1-1; D remains ambiguous. From germline, CDR1 is DFQATT and CDR2 SNEGSKA (reference sequence). V gave up 6 bases and J gave up 8 bases, with 13 bases separating them. This CDR3 comprises 11 residues. This CDR3 reads CSATLNQEAFF. The CDR3 bases are TGCAGTGCAACCCTAAACCAAGAAGCTTTCTTT.